Listed below are T cell receptor beta chains from one sample, sequenced in a study of shared clonotypes between healthy human individuals. The protocol was immunoSEQ multiplex PCR, while the TCRdb copy is restricted to in-frame clones and leaves out a portion. The profile shows over 850,000 clones, approximately 80% of them singletons. Sequences were obtained from memory CD4+ T cells from PBMCs. The origin of the receptors is a man aged 18-30 years in good health. Some clones in this sample may be carry-over from other donors' samples. The CDR3 runs from the conserved cysteine through the conserved F or W. D genes are given only for firm matches. Expanded clones get a size class; other rows say once, few or many, or leave the size out.

TRBV30	NA	NA	TRBJ1-5	TGTGCCTGGAGTGCCGCCCGGTGGAGCCTTAATAGCAATCAGCCCCAGCATTTT	CAWSAARWSLNSNQPQHF
TRBV7-7	TRBD1	NA	TRBJ2-7	TGTGCCAGCAGCCGGACAGGGCCGGGCGACGAGCAGTACTTC	CASSRTGPGDEQYF
TRBV28	NA	NA	TRBJ2-7	TGTGCCAGCAATCTCGGTTCTCGCGAGCAGTACTTC	CASNLGSREQYF
TRBV7-3	TRBD1	few	TRBJ2-1	TGTGCCAGCAGCTCAGGGGGTGGGCATAATGAGCAGTTCTTC	CASSSGGGHNEQFF
TRBV27	TRBD1	NA	TRBJ2-7	TGTGCCAGCAGTTTATCGGGACAGGGGGCTTGGCAGTACTTC	CASSLSGQGAWQYF
TRBV10-1	TRBD1	NA	TRBJ1-1	TGCGCCAGCAGAGACAGGGGGCGAGCGGTGTGGGCTGAAGCTTTCTTT	CASRDRGRAVWAEAFF
TRBV28	TRBD1	few	TRBJ1-1	TGTGCCAGCAGTTCTCCGGGACAGGGAGCTTTCTTT	CASSSPGQGAFF
TRBV7-3	NA	once	TRBJ2-3	TGTGCCAGCAGCGTTGGATCCCTACGCACAGATACGCAGTATTTT	CASSVGSLRTDTQYF
TRBV2	TRBD2	NA	TRBJ2-1	TGTGCCAGCAGTGGGGGGACTAGCGGGAGGAACTACAATGAGCAGTTCTTC	CASSGGTSGRNYNEQFF
TRBV19	NA	NA	TRBJ1-5	TGTGCCAGAGTAGGGGTGCCCTATCAGCCCCAGCATTTT	CARVGVPYQPQHF
TRBV28	TRBD2	NA	TRBJ2-3	TGTGCCAGCAGCCAGCTAGCGGGAGGGCCAGATACGCAGTATTTT	CASSQLAGGPDTQYF
TRBV5-4	NA	NA	TRBJ1-2	TGTGCCAGCAGCTTGGGTGCAGGGGAATTGAGCGGCTACACCTTC	CASSLGAGELSGYTF
TRBV29-1	TRBD2	NA	TRBJ2-1	TGCAGCGTTGCTTTTAGACTAGCAAACAATGAGCAGTTCTTC	CSVAFRLANNEQFF
TRBV6-1	TRBD2	NA	TRBJ2-1	TGTGCCAGCAGTGACGGGGGGGAGCAGTTCTTC	CASSDGGEQFF
TRBV5-1	TRBD1	NA	TRBJ2-7	TGCGCCAGCAGCTTGGCTATGGGACAGAACTACGAGCAGTACTTC	CASSLAMGQNYEQYF
TRBV28	TRBD2	NA	TRBJ2-3	TGTGCCAGCAGTTTATTCGGCGGGAGGGCCGGTAGCACAGATACGCAGTATTTT	CASSLFGGRAGSTDTQYF
TRBV28	TRBD2	NA	TRBJ2-3	TGTGCCAGCAGTCGGGGGGGCACAGATACGCAGTATTTT	CASSRGGTDTQYF
TRBV28	NA	few	TRBJ1-1	TGTGCCAGCAGTGAGGGACGGCTGAACACTGAAGCTTTCTTT	CASSEGRLNTEAFF
TRBV9	NA	NA	TRBJ2-3	TGTGCCAGCAGCGTCGACGGAAATGGGGGGCGCGATACGCAGTATTTT	CASSVDGNGGRDTQYF
TRBV7-2	TRBD2	NA	TRBJ2-3	TGTGCCAGCAGCTTATTGGCTAGCGGGAGCCCCGCAGATACGCAGTATTTT	CASSLLASGSPADTQYF
TRBV6-1	TRBD1	NA	TRBJ1-5	TGTGCCAGCAGTGCCCCGGACAGGGTGAATAGCAATCAGCCCCAGCATTTT	CASSAPDRVNSNQPQHF
TRBV5-1	TRBD1	NA	TRBJ1-1	TGCGCCAGCAGCTTGGCTATAGGACAGGGCGGCACTGAAGCTTTCTTT	CASSLAIGQGGTEAFF
TRBV29-1	TRBD2	NA	TRBJ2-1	TGCAGCGTTGAAGAAAGGCTAGCGGGAGGGCCTTTGGGGCAGTTCTTC	CSVEERLAGGPLGQFF
TRBV29-1	NA	NA	TRBJ2-1	TGCAGCGTTGAAAGGTCGGGGCCCGAGCAGTTCTTC	CSVERSGPEQFF
TRBV6-5	NA	NA	TRBJ1-4	TGTGCCAGCAGTTACCGGGGGGCGAACGAAAAACTGTTTTTT	CASSYRGANEKLFF
TRBV5-1	NA	NA	TRBJ2-7	TGCGCCAGCAGCTCGGCCCAAAGAGGGATAGGCGAGCAGTACTTC	CASSSAQRGIGEQYF
TRBV28	NA	NA	TRBJ1-2	TGTGCCAGCAGTCTACGGACGGGGAGAAACTATGGCTACACCTTC	CASSLRTGRNYGYTF
TRBV29-1	TRBD1	NA	TRBJ1-2	TGCAGCGCGGGACAGGGGAGTGTTGGCTACACCTTC	CSAGQGSVGYTF
TRBV6-5	TRBD2	NA	TRBJ2-7	TGTGCCAGCAGTTGGGGACTAGCGGGAGACGAGCAGTACTTC	CASSWGLAGDEQYF
TRBV5-4	TRBD2	NA	TRBJ2-3	TGTGCCAGCAGCTCTAGCGGGAGGGCCAGTGGTACGCAGTATTTT	CASSSSGRASGTQYF
TRBV11-2	NA	NA	TRBJ2-1	TGTGCCAGCAGCTTACGGGGGCTAGCTAAGGCCTACAATGAGCAGTTCTTC	CASSLRGLAKAYNEQFF
TRBV6-1	NA	NA	TRBJ2-1	TGTGCCAGCAGTGGGTGGCGGGACGACAATGAGCAGTTCTTC	CASSGWRDDNEQFF
TRBV5-1	TRBD2	NA	TRBJ2-4	TGCGCCAGCAGCCAGACGGGACTAGCGGAAAACATTCAGTACTTC	CASSQTGLAENIQYF
TRBV28	NA	once	TRBJ2-3	TGTGCCAGCAGACACAGGGCAATCACAGATACGCAGTATTTT	CASRHRAITDTQYF
TRBV28	TRBD1	NA	TRBJ2-3	TGTGCCAGCAGCTACAACAGGGGAACGCAGTATTTT	CASSYNRGTQYF